This is a list of T cell receptor beta chains from one sample in a study of neoadjuvant anti-PD-1 for oral cavity cancer. Repertoires were generated with immunoSEQ multiplex PCR, while TCRdb's copy carries only in-frame clones and drops some. The sample contains 9,500 to 11,000 clones, over 40% of which appear only once. Sequenced material: tumor tissue, taken before nivolumab (anti-PD-1) treatment. All receptors derive from a person between 35 and 79 years old with oral cavity squamous cell carcinoma. CDR3s include the opening cysteine and the closing phenylalanine or tryptophan. A D gene is named only where the DNA matches it firmly. Clone size is not always given. Where it is, it says once, few, many or a class for expanded clones.

clone_size: -
d_call: -
v_call: TRBV7-8
j_call: TRBJ2-2
cdr3_aa: CASSTGATNTGELFF
cdr3_nt: TGTGCCAGCAGTACGGGGGCTACGAACACCGGGGAGCTGTTTTTT

clone_size: few
d_call: -
v_call: TRBV7-2
j_call: TRBJ1-2
cdr3_aa: CASISGGLGGYTF
cdr3_nt: TGTGCCAGCATTTCTGGGGGTTTAGGTGGCTACACCTTC

clone_size: -
d_call: TRBD1
v_call: TRBV5-5
j_call: TRBJ2-1
cdr3_aa: CASSLGRGHGMNEQFF
cdr3_nt: TGTGCCAGCAGCCTGGGAAGGGGGCATGGGATGAATGAGCAGTTCTTC

clone_size: few
d_call: -
v_call: TRBV2
j_call: TRBJ1-4
cdr3_aa: CASSDPTGGNEKLFF
cdr3_nt: TGTGCCAGCAGTGACCCGACAGGCGGTAATGAAAAACTGTTTTTT

clone_size: -
d_call: TRBD2
v_call: TRBV7-4
j_call: TRBJ2-3
cdr3_aa: CASSLDLPRGTDTQYF
cdr3_nt: TGTGCCAGCAGCTTAGATCTGCCGCGGGGGACAGATACGCAGTATTTT

clone_size: once
d_call: -
v_call: TRBV18
j_call: TRBJ2-1
cdr3_aa: CASSPPRGSGVRGEQFF
cdr3_nt: TGTGCCAGCTCACCACCGAGGGGGAGCGGGGTCCGAGGTGAGCAGTTCTTC

clone_size: -
d_call: -
v_call: TRBV7-8
j_call: TRBJ2-1
cdr3_aa: CASSLVSYSWGASSYNEQFF
cdr3_nt: TGTGCCAGCAGCTTAGTCTCGTATAGTTGGGGCGCAAGCTCCTACAATGAGCAGTTCTTC

clone_size: -
d_call: -
v_call: TRBV5-1
j_call: TRBJ1-5
cdr3_aa: CASSREPPDYSNQPQHF
cdr3_nt: TGCGCCAGCAGCCGGGAGCCACCGGATTATAGCAATCAGCCCCAGCATTTT

clone_size: -
d_call: TRBD2
v_call: TRBV7-2
j_call: TRBJ2-7
cdr3_aa: CASSLAGGPYEQYF
cdr3_nt: TGTGCCAGCAGCCTAGCGGGGGGGCCGTACGAGCAGTACTTC

clone_size: -
d_call: -
v_call: TRBV7-2
j_call: TRBJ2-1
cdr3_aa: CASSLDLNNEQFF
cdr3_nt: TGTGCCAGCAGCTTAGACCTCAACAATGAGCAGTTCTTC

clone_size: -
d_call: -
v_call: TRBV7-2
j_call: TRBJ1-2
cdr3_aa: CASSLGGAGIGYGYTF
cdr3_nt: TGTGCCAGCAGCTTAGGTGGGGCAGGGATCGGCTATGGCTACACCTTC

clone_size: -
d_call: TRBD2
v_call: TRBV5-1
j_call: TRBJ2-5
cdr3_aa: CASSWGSGGEETQYF
cdr3_nt: TGCGCCAGCAGCTGGGGTAGCGGGGGGGAAGAGACCCAGTACTTC

clone_size: once
d_call: -
v_call: TRBV18
j_call: TRBJ1-6
cdr3_aa: CASSPMGTGNSPLHF
cdr3_nt: TGTGCCAGCTCACCAATGGGGACCGGTAATTCACCCCTCCACTTT

clone_size: -
d_call: TRBD2
v_call: TRBV4-3
j_call: TRBJ2-3
cdr3_aa: CASSQETSGTRTDTQYF
cdr3_nt: TGCGCCAGCAGCCAAGAAACTAGCGGGACCCGCACAGATACGCAGTATTTT

clone_size: -
d_call: -
v_call: TRBV12-5
j_call: TRBJ1-1
cdr3_aa: CASGRVDTEAFF
cdr3_nt: TGTGCTAGTGGCCGGGTTGACACTGAAGCTTTCTTT

clone_size: -
d_call: TRBD2
v_call: TRBV11-2
j_call: TRBJ2-1
cdr3_aa: CASSLLRLAGALTANEQFF
cdr3_nt: TGTGCCAGCAGCTTATTAAGGCTAGCGGGGGCCCTTACTGCGAATGAGCAGTTCTTC

clone_size: -
d_call: -
v_call: TRBV5-1
j_call: TRBJ2-7
cdr3_aa: CARVGGAYEQYF
cdr3_nt: TGCGCCAGGGTAGGGGGGGCCTACGAGCAGTACTTC

clone_size: few
d_call: -
v_call: TRBV5-1
j_call: TRBJ1-1
cdr3_aa: CASSFQGGDTEAFF
cdr3_nt: TGCGCCAGCAGTTTCCAAGGGGGGGACACTGAAGCTTTCTTT

clone_size: few
d_call: TRBD2
v_call: TRBV7-2
j_call: TRBJ2-7
cdr3_aa: CASSLGLAGTYEQYF
cdr3_nt: TGTGCCAGCAGCCTTGGACTAGCGGGGACCTACGAGCAGTACTTC

clone_size: -
d_call: TRBD1
v_call: TRBV6-4
j_call: TRBJ1-2
cdr3_aa: CASSPDRGYGYTF
cdr3_nt: TGTGCCAGCAGTCCAGACAGGGGCTATGGCTACACCTTC

clone_size: few
d_call: -
v_call: TRBV6-6
j_call: TRBJ2-7
cdr3_aa: CASRARQLFTYEQYF
cdr3_nt: TGTGCCAGCAGGGCAAGACAGCTTTTCACCTACGAGCAGTACTTC

clone_size: -
d_call: TRBD1
v_call: TRBV4-1
j_call: TRBJ1-4
cdr3_aa: CASSQDFASGGEKLFF
cdr3_nt: TGCGCCAGCAGCCAAGATTTTGCGTCAGGGGGTGAAAAACTGTTTTTT

clone_size: -
d_call: -
v_call: TRBV30
j_call: TRBJ2-7
cdr3_aa: CAWLGSYEQYF
cdr3_nt: TGTGCCTGGTTAGGATCCTACGAGCAGTACTTC

clone_size: -
d_call: TRBD1
v_call: TRBV29-1
j_call: TRBJ2-3
cdr3_aa: CSVLGKPGQSIDTQYF
cdr3_nt: TGCAGCGTTCTAGGTAAGCCGGGACAGTCAATAGATACGCAGTATTTT

clone_size: -
d_call: TRBD1
v_call: TRBV6-6
j_call: TRBJ1-1
cdr3_aa: CASSAGTGGGFTEAFF
cdr3_nt: TGTGCCAGCAGCGCCGGGACAGGGGGCGGGTTCACTGAAGCTTTCTTT

clone_size: medium-sized
d_call: TRBD1
v_call: TRBV10-3
j_call: TRBJ1-1
cdr3_aa: CAISGAGGRTEAFF
cdr3_nt: TGTGCCATCAGTGGGGCAGGGGGCAGGACTGAAGCTTTCTTT

clone_size: few
d_call: -
v_call: TRBV15
j_call: TRBJ2-7
cdr3_aa: CATSRIGGPKISYEQYF
cdr3_nt: TGTGCCACCAGCAGAATTGGTGGACCGAAGATCTCCTACGAGCAGTACTTC

clone_size: -
d_call: -
v_call: TRBV18
j_call: TRBJ2-7
cdr3_aa: CASSLQGAEQYF
cdr3_nt: TGTGCCAGCTCACTACAGGGTGCCGAGCAGTACTTC

clone_size: few
d_call: TRBD1
v_call: TRBV11-3
j_call: TRBJ2-7
cdr3_aa: CASSLRQGGSSEQYF
cdr3_nt: TGTGCCAGCAGCCTAAGACAGGGCGGGTCCTCCGAGCAGTACTTC

clone_size: -
d_call: -
v_call: TRBV11-2
j_call: TRBJ2-1
cdr3_aa: CASSPLGVYNEQFF
cdr3_nt: TGTGCCAGCAGCCCGTTGGGGGTCTACAATGAGCAGTTCTTC

clone_size: -
d_call: TRBD1
v_call: TRBV6-7
j_call: TRBJ2-7
cdr3_aa: CASNGQGRNEQYF
cdr3_nt: TGTGCCAGCAACGGACAGGGGCGGAACGAGCAGTACTTC

clone_size: -
d_call: -
v_call: TRBV28
j_call: TRBJ1-1
cdr3_aa: CASSFPEFGTEAFF
cdr3_nt: TGTGCCAGCAGTTTCCCAGAGTTTGGCACTGAAGCTTTCTTT

clone_size: once
d_call: TRBD1
v_call: TRBV5-4
j_call: TRBJ1-4
cdr3_aa: CASSPHGAGGASNEKLFF
cdr3_nt: TGCGCCAGCAGCCCCCACGGCGCAGGGGGCGCATCTAATGAAAAACTGTTTTTT

clone_size: -
d_call: -
v_call: TRBV11-2
j_call: TRBJ2-3
cdr3_aa: CASSHLPLWADTQYF
cdr3_nt: TGTGCCAGCAGCCATCTACCTCTTTGGGCAGATACGCAGTATTTT

clone_size: few
d_call: -
v_call: TRBV11-2
j_call: TRBJ1-5
cdr3_aa: CASSLSSNQPQHF
cdr3_nt: TGTGCCAGCAGCTTATCAAGCAATCAGCCCCAGCATTTT

clone_size: -
d_call: -
v_call: TRBV19
j_call: TRBJ1-5
cdr3_aa: CASSIPRPSNQPQHF
cdr3_nt: TGTGCCAGTAGTATTCCGCGGCCTAGCAATCAGCCCCAGCATTTT

clone_size: few
d_call: TRBD1
v_call: TRBV5-4
j_call: TRBJ2-7
cdr3_aa: CASSLAGQGYEQYF
cdr3_nt: TGTGCCAGCAGCTTGGCGGGACAGGGCTACGAGCAGTACTTC

clone_size: few
d_call: -
v_call: TRBV11-2
j_call: TRBJ2-2
cdr3_aa: CASSKGGELFF
cdr3_nt: TGTGCCAGCAGCAAGGGCGGGGAGCTGTTTTTT

clone_size: -
d_call: -
v_call: TRBV7-8
j_call: TRBJ2-3
cdr3_aa: CASSLEVASTDTQYF
cdr3_nt: TGTGCCAGCAGCTTAGAGGTCGCTAGCACAGATACGCAGTATTTT

clone_size: -
d_call: TRBD1
v_call: TRBV30
j_call: TRBJ2-1
cdr3_aa: CACTSGTGNHEQFF
cdr3_nt: TGTGCCTGCACCTCCGGGACAGGGAATCATGAGCAGTTCTTC

clone_size: few
d_call: -
v_call: TRBV4-1
j_call: TRBJ1-6
cdr3_aa: CASSQDTRGSYNSPLHF
cdr3_nt: TGCGCCAGCAGCCAAGATACGCGCGGCTCCTATAATTCACCCCTCCACTTT

clone_size: once
d_call: -
v_call: TRBV19
j_call: TRBJ2-7
cdr3_aa: CASSIGRGKEQYF
cdr3_nt: TGTGCCAGTAGTATCGGACGGGGGAAAGAGCAGTACTTC

clone_size: -
d_call: -
v_call: TRBV6-6
j_call: TRBJ1-2
cdr3_aa: CASSYSDNYGYTF
cdr3_nt: TGTGCCAGCAGTTACTCGGACAACTATGGCTACACCTTC

clone_size: -
d_call: -
v_call: TRBV5-4
j_call: TRBJ2-5
cdr3_aa: CASSLAGTQETQYF
cdr3_nt: TGTGCCAGCAGCTTGGCCGGCACCCAAGAGACCCAGTACTTC

clone_size: -
d_call: -
v_call: TRBV7-9
j_call: TRBJ2-7
cdr3_aa: CASSLDLVGEQYF
cdr3_nt: TGTGCCAGCAGCTTAGACTTAGTGGGCGAGCAGTACTTC

clone_size: once
d_call: -
v_call: TRBV21-1
j_call: TRBJ1-3
cdr3_aa: CASSGRRARTDRLGNTIYF
cdr3_nt: TGTGCCAGCAGCGGTCGTCGGGCCAGGACCGATCGCCTTGGAAACACCATATATTTT

clone_size: -
d_call: -
v_call: TRBV5-1
j_call: TRBJ1-3
cdr3_aa: CASSLDTGAGNTIYF
cdr3_nt: TGCGCCAGCAGCTTGGACACAGGCGCTGGAAACACCATATATTTT

clone_size: -
d_call: -
v_call: TRBV7-6
j_call: TRBJ1-2
cdr3_aa: CASSLQDGNNYGYTF
cdr3_nt: TGTGCCAGCAGCTTACAAGACGGAAATAACTATGGCTACACCTTC

clone_size: -
d_call: TRBD1
v_call: TRBV7-2
j_call: TRBJ2-5
cdr3_aa: CASSLDRGATQYF
cdr3_nt: TGTGCCAGCAGCTTGGACAGGGGGGCGACCCAGTACTTC

clone_size: -
d_call: -
v_call: TRBV7-2
j_call: TRBJ1-2
cdr3_aa: CASIQGGAVGYGYTF
cdr3_nt: TGTGCCAGCATCCAAGGGGGGGCAGTCGGCTATGGCTACACCTTC